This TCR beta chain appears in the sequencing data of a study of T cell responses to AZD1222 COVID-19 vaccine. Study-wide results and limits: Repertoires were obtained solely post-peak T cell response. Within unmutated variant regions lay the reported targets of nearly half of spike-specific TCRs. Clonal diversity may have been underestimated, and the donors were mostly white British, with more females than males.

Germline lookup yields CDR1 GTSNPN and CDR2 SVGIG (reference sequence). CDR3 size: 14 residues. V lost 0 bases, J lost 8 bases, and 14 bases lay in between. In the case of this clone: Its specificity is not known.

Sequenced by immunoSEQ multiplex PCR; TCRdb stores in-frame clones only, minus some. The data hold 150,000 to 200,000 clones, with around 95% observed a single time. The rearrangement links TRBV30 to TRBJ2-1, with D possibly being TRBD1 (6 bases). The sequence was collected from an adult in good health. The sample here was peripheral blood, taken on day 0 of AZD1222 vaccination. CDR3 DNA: TGTGCCTGGAGTGTAGGGGCACAGGGTTATGAGCAGTTCTTC. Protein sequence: CAWSVGAQGYEQFF.